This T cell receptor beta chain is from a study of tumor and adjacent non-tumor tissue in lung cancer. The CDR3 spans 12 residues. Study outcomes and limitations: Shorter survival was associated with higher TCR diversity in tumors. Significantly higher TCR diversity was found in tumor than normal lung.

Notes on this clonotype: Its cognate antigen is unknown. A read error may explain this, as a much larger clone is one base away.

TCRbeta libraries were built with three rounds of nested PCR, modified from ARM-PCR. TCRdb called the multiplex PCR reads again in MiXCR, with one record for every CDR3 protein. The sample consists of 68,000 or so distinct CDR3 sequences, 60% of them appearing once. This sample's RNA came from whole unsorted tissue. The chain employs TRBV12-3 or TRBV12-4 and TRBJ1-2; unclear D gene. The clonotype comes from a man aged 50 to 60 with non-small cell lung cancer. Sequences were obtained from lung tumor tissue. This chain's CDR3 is CASSFSLSGNTF. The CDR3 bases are TGTGCCAGCAGTTTCAGCCTTTCTGGCAACACCTTC.